This T cell receptor beta chain came from a study of tumor-infiltrating lymphocytes in primary liver carcinoma. The CDR3 sequence is 15 residues long. Germline CDR1 SGDLS, CDR2 YYNGEE. With 3 bases removed from V and 0 bases from J, the gap between germline ends came to 11 bases. The input was around 530 ng total RNA; TCR beta cDNA was made from it with a constant-region primer. Three nested multiplex PCR rounds of slightly modified ARM-PCR generated TCR beta libraries. Use of TRBV1-TRBV30 forward primers with a C-beta reverse primer characterized the first two PCR rounds, which lasted 10 cycles each. TCRdb used MiXCR to reprocess the multiplex PCR reads, holding one entry per CDR3 protein. The sample carries over 100,000 distinct CDR3 sequences, nearly 70% recorded once. Between roughly 20 and 32 mg of unsorted bulk tissue served as the source from which RNA and DNA were co-extracted.

V is TRBV9 and J is TRBJ2-3; a weak D match, TRBD2 (5 bases). The sequence came from a woman aged 60 to 75 with primary liver carcinoma and hepatitis B virus infection. Sequencing used tumor-adjacent normal liver tissue. CDR3 in DNA: TGTGCCAGCAGCGCAGCGGCGGAGAGCACAGATACGCAGTATTTT. Amino acid sequence: CASSAAAESTDTQYF.